This T cell receptor (beta chain) was sequenced for a study of T-cell reconstitution after alpha-beta-depleted transplantation in children. Study-level findings and limits: Surviving thymic progenitors and recipient T cells were the source of high TCRbeta diversity at day 60 in some patients. Roughly two months post-transplant, alpha-beta T cells reportedly originated from several hundred graft clones that had expanded. The authors attributed T-cell counts and diversity one year after transplant mostly to newly produced T cells.

The library targeted TCRbeta and was prepared with unique molecular identifiers. From the PCR reads, TCRdb called clonotypes with MiXCR, one entry per CDR3 protein. The repertoire has about 300,000 distinct CDR3 sequences, about 7.3% of them found once; the top ten carry 9.1%. Germline loops: CDR1 SGHDT, CDR2 YYEEEE. The CDR3 is made up of 15 amino acids. The J segment lost 4 bases and the V segment lost 1 base, leaving 7 bases of the junction unmatched. This clonotype was seen repeatedly, ten times or more. Its specificity is unknown. V gene TRBV5-6 combines with J gene TRBJ1-1; TRBD1 aligns across 7 bases. The sequence derives from a female patient between 2 and 15 years old who had a stem cell transplant for Fanconi anemia, so the T cells may come from the graft donor. Material: peripheral blood, obtained 360 days after TCRalphabeta/CD19-depleted stem cell transplant. The CDR3 nucleotides read TGTGCCAGCAGCTTGAGAACAGGGGCGGTCACTGAAGCTTTCTTT. The encoded protein is CASSLRTGAVTEAFF.